The clone carrying this T cell receptor (beta chain) was observed a few times. What it binds is not known. Time point denoted: pre-sensitization, week 0. The treatment denotes: therapeutic diphenylcyclopropenone sensitization with weekly scalp DPC. Library construction involved attaching unique molecular identifiers to individual cDNA molecules, which allowed quantitative, reproducible TCR counting. TCRdb re-derived calls from the RACE reads in MiXCR, one entry per CDR3 protein. Counted here are a few hundred thousand distinct CDR3 sequences, 4.5% to 5.5% occurring once; the ten biggest clones make up around 8%. The sample belongs to a study of human T cells and chemical hapten exposure. Findings of the study overall: Donors had alopecia, so their immune response may differ from healthy people's.

Looked up from germline, CDR1 is SGHRS and CDR2 is YFSETQ. Trimming took off 3 bases at V and 6 bases at J, with 10 bases between the two ends. The CDR3 is 13 amino acids. The rearrangement links TRBV5-1 to TRBJ2-1, with D possibly being TRBD2 (6 bases). The receptor comes from a woman between 18 and 29 years old with alopecia areata. Some clones in this sample may be carry-over from other donors' samples. Sequenced material: whole blood, taken in connection with sensitization to the hapten diphenylcyclopropenone (DPC). The CDR3 DNA follows: TGCGCCAGCAGCTCGGGACTCCGCAATGAGCAGTTCTTC. It translates to CASSSGLRNEQFF.